The clone carrying this T cell receptor (beta chain) occurred a few times. The V and J ends lost 3 bases and 4 bases, in that order; junction bases with no gene match: 5. The V gene's germline CDR1 is SGHRS and CDR2 YFSETQ. This CDR3 has 15 residues. The source of the sample is a study of T cells after yellow fever vaccination. TCRdb re-called the 5' RACE reads with MiXCR, one entry per CDR3 protein. This sample has some 260,000 distinct CDR3 sequences, with about 5.2% found just once. This clonotype was sampled from a man aged 18 to 35 who received the YFV17D yellow fever vaccine. Sequencing was performed on CD4+ T cells sorted from PBMCs, taken on the day of the yellow fever booster vaccination. The gene calls are TRBV5-1 and TRBJ1-4; 8 nucleotides line up with TRBD1. The CDR3 sequence: CASSSGQGLNEKLFF. The DNA for the CDR3 is TGCGCCAGCAGCTCCGGACAGGGCCTTAATGAAAAACTGTTTTTT.